One and the same sample provided the 29 T cell receptor beta chains below, sequenced in a study of CD4 T cells in relation to SARS-CoV-2 and coronaviruses. The protocol was immunoSEQ multiplex PCR, while the TCRdb copy is restricted to in-frame clones and leaves out a portion. This table holds 35,000 to 45,000 clones, about four fifths found once. Their antigens are not known. Material for sequencing was naive CD4+ T cells from PBMCs, cultured in vitro. Stated subset: naive CD4+ T cells isolated by negative enrichment. The receptor set was obtained from an adult with COVID-19.

The chain recombines TRBV11-1 with TRBJ1-1; D call uncertain. The CDR3 has 13 amino acids. Germline CDR1 SGHAT, CDR2 FQDESV (reference sequence). V was pared by 0 bases and J by 4 bases, with 6 bases between. DNA for the CDR3: TGTGCCAGCAGCTTAGCGATAGGCACTGAAGCTTTCTTT. This gives the protein CASSLAIGTEAFF.

This sequence joins TRBV7-2 and TRBJ2-2; 8 nucleotides align to TRBD1. In germline, CDR1 is SGHTA, CDR2 FQGNSA. CDR3 length: 14 residues. V trimming: 6 bases; J trimming: 4 bases; junction bases outside the gene matches: 4. The CDR3, as DNA: TGTGCCAGCAGGGAAACAGGGGGCACCGGGGAGCTGTTTTTT. Protein product: CASRETGGTGELFF. Together with reference TRBV7-2 and TRBJ2-2, the CDR3 gives the full variable domain: GAGVSQSPSNKVTEKGKDVELRCDPISGHTALYWYRQSLGQGLEFLIYFQGNSAPDKSGLPSDRFSAERTGGSVSTLTIQRTQQEDSAVYLCASRETGGTGELFFGEGSRLTVL.

This chain uses TRBV5-1 with TRBJ2-1, with D possibly being TRBD2 (6 bases). V was pared by 2 bases and J by 3 bases, with 9 bases between. This CDR3 is built from 14 residues. Germline CDR1 and CDR2: SGHRS and YFSETQ. The DNA for the CDR3 is TGCGCCAGCAGCTTTGAGACTAGCTACAATGAGCAGTTCTTC. Translation gives CASSFETSYNEQFF.

The rearrangement joins TRBV10-3 to TRBJ2-6; 12 nucleotides agree with TRBD1. V was pared by 5 bases and J by 1 base, with 3 bases of the junction left unmatched. CDR1 ENHRY and CDR2 SYGVKD come from the germline V gene. The CDR3 sequence is 17 residues long. The CDR3 sequence is CAISPGQGASGANVLTF. The CDR3 DNA is TGTGCCATCAGTCCGGGACAGGGGGCATCTGGGGCCAACGTCCTGACTTTC.

This clone appeared a single time. V usage is TRBV7-2 and J usage is TRBJ2-5, with D possibly being TRBD1 (5 bases). The V end lost 7 bases, the J end lost 2 bases, and 11 bases lay between the germline ends. This CDR3 comprises 13 residues. The germline V gene has CDR1 SGHTA and CDR2 FQGNSA. The CDR3 reads CASIRTQQETQYF. For the CDR3, the DNA is TGTGCCAGCATTAGGACACAGCAAGAGACCCAGTACTTC. The full variable domain, completed using reference TRBV7-2 and TRBJ2-5, is GAGVSQSPSNKVTEKGKDVELRCDPISGHTALYWYRQSLGQGLEFLIYFQGNSAPDKSGLPSDRFSAERTGGSVSTLTIQRTQQEDSAVYLCASIRTQQETQYFGPGTRLLVL.

A single count supports this clone. The V and J genes are TRBV21-1 and TRBJ1-2; the table's D call, TRBD1, was not checked against the DNA. TRBV21-1 represents a pseudogene. The CDR3 has 14 amino acids. As DNA, the CDR3 is TGTGCCAGCAGCAAATTAGGGGGTGCCTTGCGCTACACCTTC. This sequence encodes CASSKLGGALRYTF.

CDR3 sequence: CASSYSSGRARDTQYF. Here the CDR3 DNA reads TGTGCCAGCAGTTACTCGTCCGGCAGGGCGAGAGATACGCAGTATTTT. This chain links TRBV6-6 with TRBJ2-3, with D perhaps matching TRBD1 (5 bases). Germline V gene data show CDR1 as MNHNY and CDR2 as SVGAGI (reference sequence). The V and J ends lost 0 bases and 5 bases respectively, with 15 bases between them. The CDR3 is 16 residues long.

This chain connects TRBV27 to TRBJ2-1; maybe TRBD2 (5 bases). The CDR3 is 13 residues long. V was cut by 8 bases and J by 5 bases, with 13 bases left in between. The germline V gene encodes CDR1 MNHEY and CDR2 SMNVEV (reference sequence). The chain's CDR3 is CASGKLGNNEQFF. DNA for the CDR3: TGTGCCAGCGGAAAACTAGGGAACAATGAGCAGTTCTTC.

Only a few counts were recorded for this clone. The chain joins TRBV24-1 to TRBJ2-7; tentative D call: TRBD2 (5 bases). The germline gives CDR1 KGHDR, CDR2 SFDVKD. V lost 4 bases to trimming and J lost 3 bases, with 6 bases between them. This CDR3 is 12 amino acids long. The CDR3 spells CATSERGYEQYF. The CDR3 nucleotides read TGTGCCACCAGTGAACGGGGCTACGAGCAGTACTTC.

The V gene is TRBV5-6, the J gene TRBJ2-3; D is undetermined. V was shortened by 4 bases and J by 0 bases, with 9 bases between the two germline ends. The germline gives CDR1 SGHDT, CDR2 YYEEEE. CDR3 length equals 14 residues. CDR3 nucleotide sequence: TGTGCCAGCAGCATGTCCGGGAGCACAGATACGCAGTATTTT. Translating gives CASSMSGSTDTQYF.

The rearrangement links TRBV28 to TRBJ2-1; D possibly uses TRBD1 or TRBD2 (6 bases each). Germline V gene lookup returns CDR1 MDHEN and CDR2 SYDVKM. Deletions cut 5 bases from V and 9 bases from J, with 20 bases between. CDR3 size: 15 residues. CDR3 region: CASSTLGGRESEQFF. The CDR3, as DNA: TGTGCCAGCAGTACATTGGGGGGCCGGGAGAGTGAGCAGTTCTTC. The whole variable domain, filled in from reference TRBV28 and TRBJ2-1, reads DVKVTQSSRYLVKRTGEKVFLECVQDMDHENMFWYRQDPGLGLRLIYFSYDVKMKEKGDIPEGYSVSREKKERFSLILESASTNQTSMYLCASSTLGGRESEQFFGPGTRLTVL.

The V gene is TRBV28, the J gene TRBJ1-2; D is possibly TRBD1 (5 bases). This CDR3 has 15 residues. The V end was cut by 4 bases, the J end by 5 bases, with 17 bases between. Germline CDR1 and CDR2: MDHEN and SYDVKM. The CDR3 nucleotides are TGTGCCAGCAGTTCTTTTCCCCCGGGGGAGTATGGCTACACCTTC. Amino acid sequence: CASSSFPPGEYGYTF.

This chain connects TRBV2 to TRBJ2-1, with D uncertain. V lost 5 bases, J lost 7 bases, and 9 bases lay in between. Germline lookup yields CDR1 SNHLY and CDR2 FYNNEI. This CDR3 contains 12 residues. DNA of the CDR3: TGTGCCAGCAGTCGTCCGCCTAATGAGCAGTTCTTC. Translating gives CASSRPPNEQFF.

This chain uses TRBV7-9 with TRBJ2-5, with 11 positions matching TRBD2. The CDR3 runs to 14 residues. CDR1 and CDR2 (germline): SEHNR, FQNEAQ (reference sequence). Trimming removed 7 bases from V and 3 bases from J; junction bases left unmatched: 4. The CDR3 coding sequence is TGTGCCAGCACCGAGGGACTAGCGGAAGAGACCCAGTACTTC. Translating it yields CASTEGLAEETQYF.

The genes are TRBV7-9 and TRBJ1-5; D is unclear. Trimming removed 0 bases from V and 5 bases from J, with 5 bases in between. CDR3 size: 13 residues. Germline loops: CDR1 SEHNR, CDR2 FQNEAQ (reference sequence). DNA for the CDR3: TGTGCCAGCAGCTTAGCGCACGATCAGCCCCAGCATTTT. It encodes CASSLAHDQPQHF.

This clone showed up just once. The chain combines TRBV18 with TRBJ2-1; 7 bases match TRBD1. Germline CDR1 KGHSH, CDR2 LQKENI. Trimming at V came to 1 base and at J to 5 bases, leaving 14 bases not matched to a gene. There are 18 residues in the CDR3. The CDR3 region is CASSPLLFGGQVNNEQFF. Written as DNA, the CDR3 is TGTGCCAGCTCACCACTCTTATTCGGCGGACAGGTGAACAATGAGCAGTTCTTC.

The chain uses TRBV5-1 and TRBJ2-3; weak D call: TRBD2 (5 bases). The germline V and J ends were trimmed by 0 bases and 6 bases, with 20 bases remaining between them. The CDR3 is made up of 17 amino acids. Germline V lookup: CDR1 SGHRS, CDR2 YFSETQ. The DNA of the CDR3 is TGCGCCAGCAGCTTGGTGGGCGGCCTAGCCCTCCGGGATACGCAGTATTTT. Its translation is CASSLVGGLALRDTQYF.

The rearrangement links TRBV18 to TRBJ2-5; a weak D match, TRBD1 (6 bases). The V end lost 2 bases, the J end lost 2 bases, and 12 bases lay between the germline ends. This CDR3 comprises 15 residues. Germline V gene data show CDR1 as KGHSH and CDR2 as LQKENI. CDR3 in amino acids: CASSPERTAQETQYF. Here the CDR3 DNA reads TGTGCCAGCTCACCAGAAAGGACAGCTCAAGAGACCCAGTACTTC. Filled out from reference TRBV18 and TRBJ2-5, the complete variable domain reads NAGVMQNPRHLVRRRGQEARLRCSPMKGHSHVYWYRQLPEEGLKFMVYLQKENIIDESGMPKERFSAEFPKEGPSILRIQQVVRGDSAAYFCASSPERTAQETQYFGPGTRLLVL.

The V call is TRBV18, the J call TRBJ1-1, with unresolved D. Looked up from germline, CDR1 is KGHSH and CDR2 is LQKENI. V lost 3 bases and J lost 5, with 19 bases in between. The CDR3 covers 16 residues. Here the CDR3 DNA reads TGTGCCAGCTCACCGATTGGAATAAAATCGGGTACTGAAGCTTTCTTT. Translating gives CASSPIGIKSGTEAFF.

The rearrangement uses TRBV28 and TRBJ1-5, with 9 bases that match TRBD1. Trimming took 5 bases from V and 5 from J; bases not matched to a gene: 16. The CDR3 extends over 18 amino acids. CDR1 is MDHEN, CDR2 SYDVKM, per germline. This CDR3 reads CASSISGTGIPGDQPQHF. CDR3 coding DNA: TGTGCCAGCAGTATATCCGGGACAGGGATCCCGGGCGATCAGCCCCAGCATTTT.

The chain is built from TRBV18 and TRBJ2-5; 7 bases map to TRBD1. J was trimmed by 5 bases and V by 5 bases; bases with no gene match: 5. Germline CDR1 KGHSH, CDR2 LQKENI. The CDR3 totals 13 residues. CDR3 bases: TGTGCCAGCTCAACCGACAGGGTCGAGACCCAGTACTTC. It codes for CASSTDRVETQYF.

This clone has a handful of counts. The chain is built from TRBV7-9 and TRBJ1-4; TRBD1 matches 9 bases. There are 15 residues in the CDR3. Losses at the gene ends were 1 base for V and 3 bases for J; bases not matched to a gene: 0. Germline CDR1 reads SEHNR; CDR2 reads FQNEAQ (reference sequence). The CDR3 here is CASSLGQGANEKLFF. The CDR3 DNA sequence: TGTGCCAGCAGCTTAGGACAGGGGGCTAATGAAAAACTGTTTTTT.

The chain couples TRBV5-4 to TRBJ1-2; 9 bases align to TRBD1. CDR3 size: 18 residues. In germline, CDR1 is SGHNT, CDR2 YYREEE (reference sequence). V lost 4 bases and J lost 6; bases outside the gene matches: 19. The CDR3 DNA reads as TGTGCCAGCAGCCCAGCACCGGGACAGGGAGGCCCTGAGGATGGCTACACCTTC. This encodes CASSPAPGQGGPEDGYTF. The full variable domain, completed using reference TRBV5-4 and TRBJ1-2, is ETGVTQSPTHLIKTRGQQVTLRCSSQSGHNTVSWYQQALGQGPQFIFQYYREEENGRGNFPPRFSGLQFPNYSSELNVNALELDDSALYLCASSPAPGQGGPEDGYTFGSGTRLTVV.

This chain joins TRBV12-3 or TRBV12-4 and TRBJ1-5; D is uncertain. CDR3 length: 11 residues. With 3 bases removed from V and 6 bases from J, the gap between germline ends came to 3 bases. The CDR3 reads CASSLGQPQHF. The DNA for the CDR3 is TGTGCCAGCAGTTTGGGTCAGCCCCAGCATTTT.

V is TRBV5-4 and J is TRBJ2-4, with D perhaps given as TRBD1 or TRBD2 (6 bases each). Germline V lookup: CDR1 SGHNT, CDR2 YYREEE (reference sequence). The CDR3 is made up of 14 amino acids. Trimming took 3 bases from V and 8 from J, leaving 15 bases between them. The CDR3 DNA reads TGTGCCAGCAGCTCCGAGTGGGGGGCGGACATTCAGTACTTC. It is translated as CASSSEWGADIQYF.

The CDR3 loop reads CASSYRVDTGELFF. In DNA form, the CDR3 reads TGTGCCAGCAGTTACAGGGTTGACACCGGGGAGCTGTTTTTT. The chain recombines TRBV6-6 with TRBJ2-2, with D uncertain. Trimming pared 2 bases from V and 3 bases from J, leaving 7 bases between. Germline CDR1 is MNHNY and CDR2 is SVGAGI (reference sequence). The CDR3 covers 14 residues.

This clone was picked up a small number of times. The chain employs TRBV6-5 and TRBJ1-2, with D possibly matching TRBD1 (6 bases). Germline lookup yields CDR1 MNHEY and CDR2 SVGAGI. Trimming shortened V by 4 bases and J by 8 bases, and 17 bases separated the two germline ends. CDR3 length: 14 amino acids. CDR3 nucleotides: TGTGCCAGCAGTTTGGACGGAATCGGGGGCGGCTACACCTTC. It translates to CASSLDGIGGGYTF.

This clone was seen only a few times. The chain links TRBV27 to TRBJ2-1; a possible D gene is TRBD1 (6 bases). CDR1 and CDR2 from the germline V gene are MNHEY and SMNVEV (reference sequence). The CDR3 runs to 14 residues. V lost 8 bases, J lost 4 bases, and 15 bases lay in between. The DNA of the CDR3 is TGTGCCAGCCAGGGGACCCCGGGATACAATGAGCAGTTCTTC. Its translation is CASQGTPGYNEQFF.

The genes are TRBV6-5 and TRBJ2-5; no clear D gene. The length of the CDR3 is 14 residues. The germline CDR1 and CDR2 sequences are MNHEY and SVGAGI. With 0 bases removed from V and 5 bases from J, the gap between germline ends came to 10 bases. The CDR3 DNA reads as TGTGCCAGCAGTTACTCGTTTCTAGGGGAGACCCAGTACTTC. Its translation is CASSYSFLGETQYF.